A single sample is the source of the 4 T cell receptor beta chains below, sequenced in a study of blood T cell repertoires in COVID-19. Repertoires were generated with immunoSEQ multiplex PCR, while TCRdb's copy carries only in-frame clones and drops some. In the table there are fewer than 150,000 clones, over 60% of which are singletons. The sample comprised peripheral blood. The receptor set was obtained from an older man with acute or convalescent COVID-19.

With respect to this clone: The same CDR3 arises from other DNA sequences in this sample as well. The V and J genes are TRBV7-2 and TRBJ2-7; no clear D. V lost 1 base and J 2 bases, leaving 3 bases between the germline ends. In germline, CDR1 is SGHTA, CDR2 FQGNSA. The length of the CDR3 is 12 residues. The CDR3 region is CASSLVAYEQYF. The CDR3 nucleotides read TGTGCCAGCAGCTTAGTCGCCTACGAGCAGTACTTC.

Written as DNA, the CDR3 is TGTGCCAGCAGCCCGGGACAGGGGAGCGAGACCCAGTACTTC. Protein product: CASSPGQGSETQYF. The V gene is TRBV9, the J gene TRBJ2-5; 10 bases fit TRBD1. The CDR3 contains 14 residues. Germline V gene sequence: CDR1 SGDLS, CDR2 YYNGEE. V shed 4 bases, J shed 5 bases, and the junction held 5 bases outside the gene matches. The full variable domain, its missing parts supplied by reference TRBV9 and TRBJ2-5, is DSGVTQTPKHLITATGQRVTLRCSPRSGDLSVYWYQQSLDQGLQFLIQYYNGEERAKGNILERFSAQQFPDLHSELNLSSLELGDSALYFCASSPGQGSETQYFGPGTRLLVL.

The rearrangement joins TRBV14 to TRBJ2-3; 7 bases fit TRBD2. In germline, CDR1 is SGHDN, CDR2 FVKESK. This CDR3 region has 12 residues. After removal of 8 bases from V and 4 bases from J, the junction contained 3 bases not matched to a gene. The CDR3 loop reads CASGRVADTQYF. The DNA for the CDR3 is TGTGCCAGCGGGAGGGTCGCAGATACGCAGTATTTT.

This clone occurred a few times. V is TRBV7-2 and J is TRBJ1-2; perhaps TRBD1 as D (5 bases). The germline gives CDR1 SGHTA, CDR2 FQGNSA. The CDR3 spans 15 residues. Trimming took off 5 bases at V and 4 bases at J, with 17 bases between the two ends. The CDR3 protein is CASSLQSQGTYGYTF. In DNA, the CDR3 is TGTGCCAGCAGCCTCCAAAGCCAGGGAACCTATGGCTACACCTTC.